Below, 4 T cell receptor beta chains from the same sample are listed, as sequenced in a study of CD8+ T cells in alopecia areata. Treatment meaning: oral pan-JAK inhibitor, 5-10 mg twice daily. Sequencing used cDNA as its template, made by extracting RNA and reverse transcribing it. Profiling relied on immunoSEQ multiplex PCR, and the TCRdb table lists in-frame clones only, not all of them. The sample carries about 140,000 clones, 85% to 90% recorded once. This sample comprised CD8+ T cells sorted from blood, obtained at week 4, from a patient treated with tofacitinib. These receptors originate from a human donor with alopecia areata.

This clone was recorded only once. V is TRBV11-2 and J is TRBJ2-7; the D is unclear. V lost 1 base to trimming and J lost 6 bases, with 4 bases between them. CDR1 is SGHAT and CDR2 is FQNNGV in the germline V gene. CDR3 length: 11 amino acids. CDR3 bases: TGTGCCAGCAGCTTAGGCATCGAGCAGTACTTC. This translates into CASSLGIEQYF.

This chain connects TRBV30 to TRBJ1-1; 7 bases match TRBD1. Germline CDR1 reads GTSNPN; CDR2 reads SVGIG (reference sequence). Trimming took 0 bases from V and 4 from J; bases not matched to a gene: 5. The CDR3 is made up of 14 amino acids. The CDR3 DNA reads as TGTGCCTGGAGTGTCGGGGCAGGGGGCACTGAAGCTTTCTTT. Translated: CAWSVGAGGTEAFF.

The V call is TRBV2, the J call TRBJ1-5, with 7 bases lining up with TRBD1. The junction had 4 bases not matched to a gene; V was cut back by 4 bases and J by 4 bases. The CDR3 loop spans 14 amino acids. Germline V lookup: CDR1 SNHLY, CDR2 FYNNEI. The CDR3 region has the DNA TGTGCCAGCAGTGTCGCACAGGGGAATCAGCCCCAGCATTTT. This translates into CASSVAQGNQPQHF.

CDR3 sequence reads: CSGARTGLYNEQFF. CDR3 DNA: TGCAGCGGTGCACGGACAGGCCTTTACAATGAGCAGTTCTTC. The chain combines TRBV29-1 with TRBJ2-1, with 7 bases that match TRBD1. This CDR3 contains 14 residues. The V gene end was trimmed by 7 bases and the J gene end by 4 bases; junction bases not matched to a gene: 10. CDR1 is SQVTM, CDR2 ANQGSEA, per germline.